This is a list of T cell receptor beta chains from one sample in a study of cytomegalovirus exposure and HLA in healthy donors. This table comes from immunoSEQ multiplex PCR, and its TCRdb copy is limited to in-frame clones, with some not included. The sample consists of roughly 120,000 clones, 60% to 85% of them appearing once. The sample consisted of PBMCs. The receptors originated from a woman aged 18-30 years in good health and CMV-seronegative. The conserved cysteine and the conserved F or W are not part of the CDR3 here.

CDR3aa: ASSFTTYEQY
j_gene: TRBJ2-7
len: 10
v_gene: TRBV13

CDR3aa: ASSPSGGGLYGYT
j_gene: TRBJ1-2
len: 13
v_gene: TRBV6-6

CDR3aa: ASSRRQERWGANVLT
j_gene: TRBJ2-6
len: 15
v_gene: TRBV5-8

CDR3aa: ASSFGVSGEQF
j_gene: TRBJ2-1
len: 11
v_gene: TRBV27

CDR3aa: ASSGDALGNEKLF
j_gene: TRBJ1-4
len: 13
v_gene: TRBV4-1

CDR3aa: ASSSSGIAYEQY
j_gene: TRBJ2-7
len: 12
v_gene: TRBV6-5

CDR3aa: ASSLGQGRDEQY
j_gene: TRBJ2-7
len: 12
v_gene: TRBV5-4

CDR3aa: ASSEAISRDYEQY
j_gene: TRBJ2-7
len: 13
v_gene: TRBV2

CDR3aa: ASSQYSKAPGVFEKLF
j_gene: TRBJ1-4
len: 16
v_gene: TRBV4-1

CDR3aa: ASSWGDRVRNEQF
j_gene: TRBJ2-1
len: 13
v_gene: TRBV5-6

CDR3aa: ASSGGGSYNSPLH
j_gene: TRBJ1-6
len: 13
v_gene: TRBV28

CDR3aa: ASSALSTGTGSGNTIY
j_gene: TRBJ1-3
len: 16
v_gene: TRBV9

CDR3aa: ATSGEGETQY
j_gene: TRBJ2-5
len: 10
v_gene: TRBV15

CDR3aa: ASSGGKWPAGEQY
j_gene: TRBJ2-7
len: 13
v_gene: TRBV28

CDR3aa: ASSWDRRDGYT
j_gene: TRBJ1-2
len: 11
v_gene: TRBV6-5

CDR3aa: ASSVWGQGDEKLF
j_gene: TRBJ1-4
len: 13
v_gene: TRBV6-1

CDR3aa: ASSPQGLPSQPQH
j_gene: TRBJ1-5
len: 13
v_gene: TRBV2

CDR3aa: ASSLTVPLDNQPQH
j_gene: TRBJ1-5
len: 14
v_gene: TRBV28

CDR3aa: ASMAGGSYEQY
j_gene: TRBJ2-7
len: 11
v_gene: TRBV6-6

CDR3aa: ASSFSGGYKYEQY
j_gene: TRBJ2-7
len: 13
v_gene: TRBV28

CDR3aa: ASSARTGGGVAGELF
j_gene: TRBJ2-2
len: 15
v_gene: TRBV25-1

CDR3aa: AWSVQAGPGGYT
j_gene: TRBJ1-2
len: 12
v_gene: TRBV30

CDR3aa: SASGGYEQY
j_gene: TRBJ2-7
len: 9
v_gene: TRBV29-1

CDR3aa: ATSRELAGATDTQY
j_gene: TRBJ2-3
len: 14
v_gene: TRBV15

CDR3aa: ASSLGDRDNQPQH
j_gene: TRBJ1-5
len: 13
v_gene: TRBV5-8

CDR3aa: ASSLGDRIHPGANVLT
j_gene: TRBJ2-6
len: 16
v_gene: TRBV27

CDR3aa: ASMGQTNYGYT
j_gene: TRBJ1-2
len: 11
v_gene: TRBV6-1

CDR3aa: ASSTRGGQVNQPQH
j_gene: TRBJ1-5
len: 14
v_gene: TRBV19

CDR3aa: ASSPGGTYNEQF
j_gene: TRBJ2-1
len: 12
v_gene: TRBV6-5

CDR3aa: ASSSTGPNEKLF
j_gene: TRBJ1-4
len: 12
v_gene: TRBV4-1

CDR3aa: ASSQGQGADQPQH
j_gene: TRBJ1-5
len: 13
v_gene: TRBV4-1